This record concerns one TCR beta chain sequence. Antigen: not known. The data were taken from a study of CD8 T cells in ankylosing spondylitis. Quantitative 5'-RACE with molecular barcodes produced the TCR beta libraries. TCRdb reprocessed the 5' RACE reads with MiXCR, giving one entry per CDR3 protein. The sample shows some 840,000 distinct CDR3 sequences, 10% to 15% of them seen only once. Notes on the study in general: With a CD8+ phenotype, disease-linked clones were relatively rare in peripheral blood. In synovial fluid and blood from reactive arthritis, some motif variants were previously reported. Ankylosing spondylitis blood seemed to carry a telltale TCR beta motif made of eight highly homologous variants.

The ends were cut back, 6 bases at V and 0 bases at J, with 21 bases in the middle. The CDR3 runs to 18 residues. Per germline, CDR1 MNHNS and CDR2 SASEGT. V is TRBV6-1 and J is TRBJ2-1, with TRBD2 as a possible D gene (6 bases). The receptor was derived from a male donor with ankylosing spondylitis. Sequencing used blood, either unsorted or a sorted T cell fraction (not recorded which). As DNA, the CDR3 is TGTGCCAGCAGAAGCCCCGGGGACTTCCGAAGCTCCTACAATGAGCAGTTCTTC. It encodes CASRSPGDFRSSYNEQFF.